The 26 T cell receptor beta chains below come from one sample, sequenced in a study of blood T cell repertoires in COVID-19 (dated by TCRdb to 2018 to 2021). The library relied on the immunoSEQ multiplex PCR assay. The clones in this table, taken by TCRdb from immuneACCESS, are in-frame only. Not every clone is retained; where verified, under half of the shortfall comes from an unresolved V gene, and the cause of the rest is unknown. Across this sample there are about 300,000 clones, with roughly 90% seen only once. Clones ranked in the top ten supply under 6.5% of the sample. Sequencing used peripheral blood. These receptors were taken from a man aged 18 to 35 who had recovered from COVID-19.

V is TRBV4-2 and J is TRBJ1-5, with no clear D. Between the trimmed V and J ends, which lost 0 bases and 4 bases, there was a span of 4 bases. This CDR3 spans 13 amino acids. Germline lookup yields CDR1 LGHNA and CDR2 YNFKEQ. CDR3 bases: TGTGCCAGCAGCCAAGATGCGAATCAGCCCCAGCATTTT. It encodes CASSQDANQPQHF.

The CDR3, as DNA: TGCGCCAGCACCCCGACAGACTACAATGAGCAGTTCTTC. This sequence encodes CASTPTDYNEQFF. The V gene is TRBV5-1, the J gene TRBJ2-1; D is perhaps TRBD1 (5 bases). The CDR3 is made up of 13 amino acids. The ends were cut back, 6 bases at V and 3 bases at J, with 10 bases in the middle. Germline lookup yields CDR1 SGHRS and CDR2 YFSETQ.

The gene calls are TRBV4-3 and TRBJ1-3; 9 bases match TRBD1. V gave up 3 bases and J gave up 2 bases; unmatched junction bases: 2. CDR3 length: 15 residues. Germline V CDR1 and CDR2: LGHNA, YSLEER. The CDR3 here is CASSQGDRAGNTIYF. As DNA, the CDR3 is TGCGCCAGCAGCCAGGGGGACAGGGCTGGAAACACCATATATTTT.

The rearrangement joins TRBV11-2 to TRBJ2-7; no firm D call. V shed 7 bases and J shed 7 bases, with 17 bases lying between them. CDR1 SGHAT and CDR2 FQNNGV come from the germline V gene. The CDR3 contains 13 residues. CDR3 amino acids: CASTNLTPGEQYF. The CDR3 DNA sequence: TGTGCCAGCACTAACTTGACCCCCGGGGAGCAGTACTTC.

The V and J genes are TRBV9 and TRBJ2-1; 9 nucleotides align to TRBD2. CDR1 is SGDLS and CDR2 is YYNGEE in the germline V gene. The trim removed 2 bases at V and 5 bases at J, leaving 5 bases unmatched. The CDR3 consists of 15 residues. The CDR3 bases are TGTGCCAGCAGCGTCATAGCGGGGGACCACAATGAGCAGTTCTTC. It is translated as CASSVIAGDHNEQFF.

The table lists this clone with a few counts. The rearrangement joins TRBV5-6 to TRBJ2-7, with TRBD2 matching 12 bases. J lost 4 bases, V lost 2 bases, and 13 bases had no gene match. The CDR3 length is 18 residues. The germline V gene encodes CDR1 SGHDT and CDR2 YYEEEE. This chain's CDR3 is CASSLSPMRTSGKYEQYF. The DNA for the CDR3 is TGTGCCAGCAGCTTAAGCCCTATGAGGACTAGCGGGAAATACGAGCAGTACTTC.

The chain is built from TRBV6-5 and TRBJ1-4, with TRBD1 as a possible D gene (6 bases). The CDR3 covers 13 residues. The germline gives CDR1 MNHEY, CDR2 SVGAGI. Trimming removed 7 bases at V and 7 bases at J, with 13 bases between. The CDR3 DNA follows: TGTGCCAGCAAGCGGGGGCGCGGTGAAAAACTGTTTTTT. Its protein product is CASKRGRGEKLFF.

J is TRBJ1-1 and V is TRBV13; 8 bases map to TRBD1. Trimming removed 7 bases from V and 6 bases from J; junction bases left unmatched: 7. This CDR3 contains 13 residues. Germline values: CDR1 PRHDT, CDR2 FYEKMQ (reference sequence). CDR3 in amino acids: CASTGQGRAEAFF. The DNA for the CDR3 is TGTGCCAGCACCGGACAGGGTAGGGCTGAAGCTTTCTTT. Filled out from reference TRBV13 and TRBJ1-1, the complete variable domain reads AAGVIQSPRHLIKEKRETATLKCYPIPRHDTVYWYQQGPGQDPQFLISFYEKMQSDKGSIPDRFSAQQFSDYHSELNMSSLELGDSALYFCASTGQGRAEAFFGQGTRLTVV.

The CDR3 protein is CASSVLAGGPDTQYF. Written as DNA, the CDR3 is TGTGCCAGCAGCGTGCTAGCGGGAGGGCCAGATACGCAGTATTTT. The V call is TRBV9, the J call TRBJ2-3; 12 positions agree with TRBD2. CDR1 SGDLS and CDR2 YYNGEE come from the germline V gene. Trimming removed 2 bases from V and 4 bases from J; junction bases left unmatched: 2. The CDR3 sequence is 15 residues long.

This clone has only a few counts. V usage is TRBV10-1 and J usage is TRBJ1-1; a weak D match, TRBD1 (5 bases). V was pared by 3 bases and J by 0 bases, with 5 bases between. CDR3 size: 13 residues. Germline assignment: CDR1 WNHNN and CDR2 SYGVQD (reference sequence). In nucleotides, the CDR3 is TGCGCCAGCAGTGAACAGGTGAACACTGAAGCTTTCTTT. This translates into CASSEQVNTEAFF.

V gene TRBV15 combines with J gene TRBJ1-1; 10 bases agree with TRBD1. The J segment lost 2 bases and the V segment lost 0 bases, leaving 3 bases of the junction unmatched. Germline loops: CDR1 LNHNV, CDR2 YYDKDF (reference sequence). The CDR3 runs 16 residues. The CDR3 DNA sequence: TGTGCCACCAGCAGAGACAGGGACAGGGGAAACACTGAAGCTTTCTTT. This codes for CATSRDRDRGNTEAFF.

The genes are TRBV6-2 or TRBV6-3 and TRBJ2-1; TRBD1 agrees at 8 bases. The germline V gene has CDR1 MNHEY and CDR2 SVGEGT. Trimming cost V 2 bases and J 7 bases; bases outside gene matches: 7. The CDR3 is made up of 15 amino acids. Here the CDR3 DNA reads TGTGCCAGCAGTTACGATGGACAGGGTTGGAATGAGCAGTTCTTC. This encodes CASSYDGQGWNEQFF.

The J gene is TRBJ2-2, the V gene TRBV5-1; TRBD1 aligns across 9 bases. The CDR3 runs 15 residues. V shed 2 bases and J 5 bases; nucleotides not matched to a gene: 4. Germline lookup yields CDR1 SGHRS and CDR2 YFSETQ. The CDR3 coding sequence is TGCGCCAGCAGCTTCGGACAGGGGAGAACCGGGGAGCTGTTTTTT. Translation: CASSFGQGRTGELFF.

This chain uses TRBV5-8 with TRBJ1-6; possibly TRBD1 for D (5 bases). The V gene lost 1 base and the J gene lost 7 bases, with 9 bases spanning the gap. The germline V gene encodes CDR1 SGHTS and CDR2 YDEGEE. The CDR3 totals 14 residues. The CDR3 sequence is CASSLWRDNSPLHF. The CDR3 DNA reads as TGTGCCAGCAGCTTGTGGAGGGACAATTCACCCCTCCACTTT.

The chain couples TRBV4-1 to TRBJ1-3, with D uncertain. The length of the CDR3 is 15 residues. The V and J ends lost 0 bases and 3 bases respectively, with 9 bases between them. Germline values: CDR1 MGHRA, CDR2 YSYEKL. The CDR3 loop is CASSQDQQHGNTIYF. In nucleotides, the CDR3 is TGCGCCAGCAGCCAAGATCAACAGCATGGAAACACCATATATTTT.

About this clone itself: The junction and the germline gene differ at one end; a read error may be behind it. J is TRBJ2-4 and V is TRBV12-3 or TRBV12-4, with TRBD1 identical over 8 bases. The CDR3 consists of 12 residues. CDR3 in DNA: TGTGCCAGCAGCTATCAGAGACAGGGGAGGTCCTTC. Translated: CASSYQRQGRSF.

This chain links TRBV2 with TRBJ2-3; TRBD2 agrees at 8 bases. Germline CDR1 reads SNHLY; CDR2 reads FYNNEI. Trimming removed 3 bases from V and 2 bases from J; junction bases left unmatched: 16. CDR3 length equals 19 residues. The CDR3 here is CASSDWRGAGRVDTDTQYF. As DNA, the CDR3 is TGTGCCAGCAGTGATTGGCGGGGGGCGGGTCGAGTTGACACAGATACGCAGTATTTT.

In its sample, this clone was seen once. The chain carries TRBV6-5 and TRBJ2-1; 10 bases are shared with TRBD1. CDR3 length equals 13 residues. V shed 7 bases and J 9 bases; nucleotides not matched to a gene: 6. Germline V gene data show CDR1 as MNHEY and CDR2 as SVGAGI. The CDR3 DNA sequence: TGTGCCAGCACCCAAGACAGGGGGCTTGAGCAGTTCTTC. It is translated as CASTQDRGLEQFF.

The chain links TRBV19 to TRBJ1-6; possibly TRBD1 for D (6 bases). Trimming took 6 bases from V and 6 from J, leaving 15 bases between them. The CDR3 extends over 15 amino acids. CDR1 and CDR2 from the germline V gene are LNHDA and SQIVND (reference sequence). CDR3 coding DNA: TGTGCCAGTAGCCCGTCGGTGGGGGCTAATTCACCCCTCCACTTT. Translating gives CASSPSVGANSPLHF.

The chain joins TRBV6-2 or TRBV6-3 to TRBJ2-4; no reliable D call. This CDR3 is 12 amino acids long. Trimming pared 5 bases from V and 14 bases from J, leaving 16 bases between. Germline CDR1 is MNHEY and CDR2 is SVGEGT. The CDR3 nucleotides read TGTGCCAGCAGTAACCGACCGGGTGTTAAGTACTTC. Translating it yields CASSNRPGVKYF.

The chain carries TRBV5-1 and TRBJ2-1; D unclear. This CDR3 region has 15 residues. V gave up 3 bases and J gave up 6 bases, with 16 bases separating them. Germline V lookup: CDR1 SGHRS, CDR2 YFSETQ. CDR3 residues: CASSSRSAIANEQFF. In DNA, the CDR3 is TGCGCCAGCAGCTCTCGCTCCGCTATCGCCAATGAGCAGTTCTTC.

V is TRBV23-1 and J is TRBJ1-1; 7 bases match TRBD1. TRBV23-1 is treated as an ORF (open reading frame) with a function not yet certain. The trim removed 6 bases at V and 7 bases at J, leaving 17 bases unmatched. This CDR3 has 16 residues. The CDR3 bases are TGCGCCAGCAGCCCTCTCCCTACGACAGGGCGTTATGAAGCTTTCTTT. It specifies CASSPLPTTGRYEAFF.

This clone was seen a single time. The V and J genes are TRBV10-2 and TRBJ1-2; 9 nucleotides line up with TRBD1. This CDR3 region has 15 residues. V shed 6 bases and J 2 bases; nucleotides not matched to a gene: 7. Germline V lookup: CDR1 WSHSY, CDR2 SAAADI. Here the CDR3 reads CASREQGARNYGYTF. The CDR3 coding sequence is TGCGCCAGCAGGGAACAGGGGGCCCGAAACTATGGCTACACCTTC.

The chain links TRBV5-1 to TRBJ2-1; D not resolved. The CDR3 runs 14 residues. Germline CDR1 and CDR2: SGHRS and YFSETQ. Trimming removed 1 base from V and 6 bases from J, with 11 bases in between. CDR3 DNA: TGCGCCAGCAGCTTGCCTAGTGCGAGCAATGAGCAGTTCTTC. Amino acids: CASSLPSASNEQFF.

This chain joins TRBV7-3 and TRBJ2-2; 11 bases are shared with TRBD1. CDR1 and CDR2 (germline): SGHTA, FQGTGA. The trim removed 0 bases at V and 5 bases at J, leaving 5 bases unmatched. This CDR3 region has 17 residues. The CDR3 loop reads CASSLTRDRGETGELFF. As DNA, the CDR3 is TGTGCCAGCAGCTTAACGCGGGACAGGGGGGAGACCGGGGAGCTGTTTTTT.

The genes are TRBV5-1 and TRBJ1-2; 8 nucleotides agree with TRBD1. In germline, CDR1 is SGHRS, CDR2 YFSETQ. This CDR3 has 14 amino acids. V dropped 3 bases and J dropped 4; count of bases not matched to a gene: 5. The CDR3 spells CASSSTGGVYGYTF. Here the CDR3 DNA reads TGCGCCAGCAGCTCCACAGGGGGAGTCTATGGCTACACCTTC.